This TCR beta chain was found in a study of tumor and adjacent non-tumor tissue in lung cancer. With respect to this clonotype: Sequence at one end of the junction differs from germline and may be a read error.

RNA was extracted from bulk tissue without any cell sorting. Three rounds of nested PCR, following a modified ARM-PCR protocol, produced the TCRbeta library. A single record per CDR3 protein comes from TCRdb applying MiXCR to the multiplex PCR reads. The sample has around 210,000 distinct CDR3 sequences, roughly 70% seen once. The CDR3 spans 14 residues. The origin of this receptor is a man between 60 and 75 years old with non-small cell lung cancer. The sequenced material came from lung tumor tissue. V gene TRBV12-3 or TRBV12-4 combines with J gene TRBJ2-7; a weak D match, TRBD1 (5 bases). The CDR3 coding sequence is TGTGCCAGCAGTTTCTGGGGCCAGCCTCAAGAGCAGTATTTC. Translation gives CASSFWGQPQEQYF.